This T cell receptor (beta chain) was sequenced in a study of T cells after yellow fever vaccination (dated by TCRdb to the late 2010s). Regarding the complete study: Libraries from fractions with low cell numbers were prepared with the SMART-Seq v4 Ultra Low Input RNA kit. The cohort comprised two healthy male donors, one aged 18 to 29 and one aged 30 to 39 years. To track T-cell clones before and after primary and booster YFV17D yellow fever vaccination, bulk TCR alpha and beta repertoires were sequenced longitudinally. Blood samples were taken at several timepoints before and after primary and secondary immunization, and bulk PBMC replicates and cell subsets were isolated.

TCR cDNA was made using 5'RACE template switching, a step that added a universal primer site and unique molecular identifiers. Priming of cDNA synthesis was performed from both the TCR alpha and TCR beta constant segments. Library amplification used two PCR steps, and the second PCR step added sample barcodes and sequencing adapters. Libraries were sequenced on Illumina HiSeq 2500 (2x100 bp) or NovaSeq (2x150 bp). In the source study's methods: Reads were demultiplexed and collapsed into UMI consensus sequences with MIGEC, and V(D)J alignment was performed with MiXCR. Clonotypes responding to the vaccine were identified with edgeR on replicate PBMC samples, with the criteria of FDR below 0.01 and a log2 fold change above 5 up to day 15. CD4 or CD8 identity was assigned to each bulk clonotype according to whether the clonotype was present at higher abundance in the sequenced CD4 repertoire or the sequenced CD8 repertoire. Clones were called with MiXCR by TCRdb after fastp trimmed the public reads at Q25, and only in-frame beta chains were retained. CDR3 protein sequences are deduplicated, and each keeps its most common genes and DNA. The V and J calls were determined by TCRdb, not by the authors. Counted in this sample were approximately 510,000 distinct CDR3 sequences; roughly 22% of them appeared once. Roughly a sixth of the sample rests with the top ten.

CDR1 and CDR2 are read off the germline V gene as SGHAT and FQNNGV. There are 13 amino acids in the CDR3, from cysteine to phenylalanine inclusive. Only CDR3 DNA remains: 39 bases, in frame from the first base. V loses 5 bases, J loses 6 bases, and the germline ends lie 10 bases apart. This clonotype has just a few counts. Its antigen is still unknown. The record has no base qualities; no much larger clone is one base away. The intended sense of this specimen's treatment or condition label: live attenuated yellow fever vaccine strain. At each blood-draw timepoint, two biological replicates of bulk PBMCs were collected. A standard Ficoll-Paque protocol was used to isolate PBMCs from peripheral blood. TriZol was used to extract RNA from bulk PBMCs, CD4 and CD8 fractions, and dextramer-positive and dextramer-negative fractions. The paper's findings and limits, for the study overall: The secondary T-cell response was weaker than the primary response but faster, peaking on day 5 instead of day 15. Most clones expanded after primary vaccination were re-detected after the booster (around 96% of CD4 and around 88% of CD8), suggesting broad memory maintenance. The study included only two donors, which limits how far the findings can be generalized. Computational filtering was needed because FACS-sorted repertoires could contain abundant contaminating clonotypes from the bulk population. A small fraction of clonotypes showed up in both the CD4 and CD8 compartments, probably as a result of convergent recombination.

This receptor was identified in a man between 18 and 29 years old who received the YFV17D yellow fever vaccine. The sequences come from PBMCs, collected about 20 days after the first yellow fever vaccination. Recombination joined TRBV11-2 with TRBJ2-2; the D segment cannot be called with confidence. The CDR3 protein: CASSHSPPGELFF. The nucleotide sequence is TGTGCCAGCAGCCATAGTCCCCCCGGGGAGCTGTTTTTT.